One sample yielded the 21 T cell receptor beta chains listed below, sequenced in a study of T cells in Graves' hyperthyroidism and ophthalmopathy. Amplified regions were TCR beta CDR3 sequences from RNA transcripts. Initially, a first-round RT-PCR of the TCR CDR3 employed the HTBI primer set. MiXCR, applied by TCRdb to the multiplex PCR reads, yields one record per CDR3 protein. The data contain approximately 590,000 distinct CDR3 sequences, under 60% of them singletons. The sample taken for sequencing was peripheral blood or thyroid tissue (not recorded which). Source of these receptors: a woman younger than 30 with Graves' hyperthyroidism.

Of note for this clonotype: Possible read error: a much larger clone is one base away. This rearrangement joins TRBV7-9 to TRBJ2-6, with 7 positions matching TRBD1. CDR1 is SEHNR and CDR2 is FQNEAQ in the germline V gene (reference sequence). Losses at the gene ends were 4 bases for V and 2 bases for J; bases not matched to a gene: 8. The CDR3 is 17 amino acids. This CDR3 reads CASSSAGQGAGANVLTF. Written as DNA, the CDR3 is TGTGCCAGCAGCTCCGCTGGCCAGGGGGCTGGGGCCAACGTCCTGACTTTC.

The chain carries TRBV25-1 and TRBJ1-2; the D is unclear. V lost 1 base, J lost 7 bases, and 7 bases lay in between. The CDR3 runs to 12 residues. From germline, CDR1 is MGHDK and CDR2 SYGVNS. CDR3 protein: CASSELDSGYTF. As DNA, the CDR3 is TGTGCCAGCAGTGAATTGGACTCTGGCTACACCTTC.

A remark on this clonotype: A much larger clone sits a single nucleotide away, making a read error possible. The J gene is TRBJ1-5, the V gene TRBV2, with no clear D. The CDR3 is 12 residues long. The germline V and J ends were trimmed by 4 bases and 7 bases, with 8 bases remaining between them. Germline values: CDR1 SNHLY, CDR2 FYNNEI. The chain's CDR3 is CASSGMGQPQHF. The CDR3 DNA reads TGTGCCAGCAGTGGGATGGGGCAGCCCCAGCATTTT.

The CDR3 sequence: CASSLPTGQGFNYGYTF. CDR3 sequence (DNA): TGTGCCAGCAGCCTGCCCACGGGACAGGGATTTAACTATGGCTACACCTTC. This rearrangement joins TRBV25-1 to TRBJ1-2, with 9 bases identical to TRBD1. Trimming cost V 6 bases and J 1 base; bases outside gene matches: 12. This CDR3 contains 17 residues. Germline V CDR1 and CDR2: MGHDK, SYGVNS.

The rearrangement links TRBV2 to TRBJ2-2; D gene uncertain. The germline V gene encodes CDR1 SNHLY and CDR2 FYNNEI. Deletions cut 5 bases from V and 3 bases from J, with 7 bases between. This CDR3 region has 13 residues. The CDR3 bases are TGTGCCAGCAGTACAGTCGACACCGGGGAGCTGTTTTTT. This gives the protein CASSTVDTGELFF.

This clonotype occurred once. Being one base from a much bigger clone, this may be a read error. This chain links TRBV15 with TRBJ2-7; D possibly corresponds to TRBD1 (5 bases). CDR3 length: 15 amino acids. With 0 bases removed from V and 3 bases from J, the gap between germline ends came to 12 bases. Germline V lookup: CDR1 LNHNV, CDR2 YYDKDF (reference sequence). The CDR3 sequence: CATSREVGASYEQYF. The CDR3 DNA is TGTGCCACCAGCAGAGAAGTAGGGGCTAGCTACGAGCAGTACTTC.

The V and J genes are TRBV12-3 or TRBV12-4 and TRBJ1-4, with D maybe TRBD1 (5 bases). Trimming took off 5 bases at V and 2 bases at J, with 12 bases between the two ends. This CDR3 is 15 amino acids long. The CDR3 reads CASSPSGPTNEKLFF. CDR3 DNA sequence: TGTGCCAGCAGTCCCTCGGGGCCTACTAATGAAAAACTGTTTTTT.

With respect to this clonotype: This could be a read error, since a much larger clone is one nucleotide away. The rearrangement links TRBV7-2 to TRBJ2-7; no firm D call. In germline, CDR1 is SGHTA, CDR2 FQGNSA. The CDR3 sequence is 11 residues long. The CDR3 coding sequence is TGTGCCAGCAACTTAGGATCGAGGTCTAACTTC. Protein sequence: CASNLGSRSNF.

This chain uses TRBV20-1 with TRBJ1-5, with TRBD1 identical over 8 bases. V shed 5 bases and J 5 bases; nucleotides not matched to a gene: 8. Germline CDR1 and CDR2: DFQATT and SNEGSKA (reference sequence). The CDR3 is 14 amino acids. CDR3 bases: TGCAGTGCTGCGGACGGACAGGGCGATCAGCCCCAGCATTTT. It encodes CSAADGQGDQPQHF.

This clonotype appeared many times. The gene calls are TRBV29-1 and TRBJ1-4, with 10 bases aligning to TRBD1. Trimming at V came to 6 bases and at J to 8 bases, leaving 6 bases not matched to a gene. The CDR3 loop spans 13 amino acids. In germline, CDR1 is SQVTM, CDR2 ANQGSEA. CDR3 in amino acids: CSVRQGAREKLFF. DNA for the CDR3: TGCAGCGTCCGACAGGGGGCTAGGGAAAAACTGTTTTTT.

This clonotype appeared many times. V is TRBV29-1 and J is TRBJ2-5; tentatively, D is TRBD2 (5 bases). V dropped 2 bases and J dropped 2 bases, with 12 bases sitting between them. Germline V gives CDR1 SQVTM, CDR2 ANQGSEA. This CDR3 spans 14 amino acids. The CDR3 DNA reads TGCAGCGTTGAACCCGGACTGAGGCAAGAGACCCAGTACTTC. Encoded protein: CSVEPGLRQETQYF.

The sample holds many counts of this clonotype. V is TRBV2 and J is TRBJ1-6, with D tentatively TRBD1 (5 bases). This CDR3 has 14 residues. Trimming took off 6 bases at V and 9 bases at J, with 15 bases between the two ends. The germline CDR1 and CDR2 sequences are SNHLY and FYNNEI. This CDR3 is CASSPRAGFSPLHF. CDR3 DNA: TGTGCCAGCAGCCCCAGGGCAGGGTTTTCACCCCTCCACTTT.

Here the CDR3 reads CASSTPGLASNTGELFF. CDR3 coding DNA: TGTGCCAGCAGTACACCGGGACTAGCGTCGAACACCGGGGAGCTGTTTTTT. The rearrangement uses TRBV28 and TRBJ2-2; 10 bases map to TRBD2. The CDR3 is 17 residues long. Germline V CDR1 and CDR2: MDHEN, SYDVKM. V shed 5 bases, J shed 0 bases, and the junction held 6 bases outside the gene matches.

The sample holds a few counts of this clonotype. The chain links TRBV7-9 to TRBJ1-1, with 8 bases identical to TRBD1. The CDR3 length is 12 residues. V shed 6 bases, J shed 10 bases, and the junction held 7 bases outside the gene matches. Germline V gene data show CDR1 as SEHNR and CDR2 as FQNEAQ (reference sequence). The CDR3 sequence is CASSQTGAGAFF. Here the CDR3 DNA reads TGTGCCAGCAGTCAGACAGGGGCGGGAGCTTTCTTT.

As concerns this clonotype: The junction and the germline gene differ at one end; a read error may be behind it. The V call is TRBV14, the J call TRBJ2-5, with 8 bases identical to TRBD2. Germline loops: CDR1 SGHDN, CDR2 FVKESK. This CDR3 is built from 17 residues. For the CDR3, the DNA is TGTGCCAGCAGCCAAGGTAGCGGGATCCTTTTCCAAGAGACCCAGTGCTTC. Its protein product is CASSQGSGILFQETQCF.

This rearrangement joins TRBV7-2 to TRBJ2-2; TRBD2 matches at 10 bases. Unmatched junction bases numbered 10, after V lost 11 bases and J lost 4 bases. CDR3 size: 15 residues. CDR1 SGHTA and CDR2 FQGNSA come from the germline V gene. In DNA, the CDR3 is TGTGCCGTAGCCGGGACTAGCGTTAGCACCGGGGAGCTGTTTTTT. As protein: CAVAGTSVSTGELFF.

The V call is TRBV2, the J call TRBJ2-6; 8 bases line up with TRBD1. CDR3 length: 17 amino acids. V shed 6 bases, J shed 0 bases, and the junction held 7 bases outside the gene matches. From germline, CDR1 is SNHLY and CDR2 FYNNEI. CDR3 sequence: CASSDRGRSSGANVLTF. DNA for the CDR3: TGTGCCAGCAGCGACAGGGGACGGAGCTCTGGGGCCAACGTCCTGACTTTC.

This clonotype was counted ten times or more. This rearrangement joins TRBV7-9 to TRBJ2-2; D is ambiguous. The V end lost 9 bases, the J end lost 5 bases, and 7 bases lay between the germline ends. This CDR3 region has 11 residues. Germline V lookup: CDR1 SEHNR, CDR2 FQNEAQ (reference sequence). The CDR3 loop is CARSATGELFF. The CDR3 bases are TGTGCCAGGTCGGCGACCGGGGAGCTGTTTTTT.

V gene TRBV13 combines with J gene TRBJ2-6; perhaps TRBD1 as D (5 bases). There are 16 residues in the CDR3. CDR1 is PRHDT and CDR2 is FYEKMQ in the germline V gene (reference sequence). Trimming pared 4 bases from V and 3 bases from J, leaving 13 bases between. The CDR3 reads CASSSAAGFGANVLTF. The CDR3, as DNA: TGTGCCAGCAGCTCGGCCGCAGGGTTTGGGGCCAACGTCCTGACTTTC. The full variable domain, in which reference TRBV13 and TRBJ2-6 provide the parts outside the CDR3, is AAGVIQSPRHLIKEKRETATLKCYPIPRHDTVYWYQQGPGQDPQFLISFYEKMQSDKGSIPDRFSAQQFSDYHSELNMSSLELGDSALYFCASSSAAGFGANVLTFGAGSRLTVL.

This rearrangement joins TRBV2 to TRBJ1-2; maybe TRBD1 (6 bases). V was cut by 6 bases and J by 6 bases, with 17 bases left in between. This CDR3 is 14 amino acids long. The germline CDR1 and CDR2 sequences are SNHLY and FYNNEI. CDR3 region: CASSLLSGADGYTF. The CDR3 DNA reads as TGTGCCAGCAGCCTTCTCTCGGGGGCCGATGGCTACACCTTC.

The chain combines TRBV20-1 with TRBJ2-7, with TRBD2 matching over 9 bases. This CDR3 is built from 13 residues. The trim removed 0 bases at V and 5 bases at J, leaving 2 bases unmatched. Germline V CDR1 and CDR2: DFQATT, SNEGSKA (reference sequence). The DNA for the CDR3 is TGCAGTGCTAGAGAGACTAGCGGAAACGAGCAGTACTTC. Its translation: CSARETSGNEQYF.